These T cell receptor beta chains were read from a single sample in a study of blood T cell repertoires in COVID-19. The table came from immunoSEQ multiplex PCR; TCRdb's copy has only in-frame clones and leaves some out. The repertoire has about 97,000 clones, about 85% of them found once; the top ten carry roughly 4.4%. Sequenced input: peripheral blood. These receptors all stem from a man between 60 and 70 years old with acute or convalescent COVID-19. Both conserved end residues are part of each CDR3. Fields, in order: CDR3 length, J gene, V gene, CDR3 protein.

cdr3_length: 15
j_call: TRBJ2-5
v_call: TRBV19
cdr3_aa: CASSSISGNVETQYF

cdr3_length: 16
j_call: TRBJ2-5
v_call: TRBV13
cdr3_aa: CASSLMPLSSAETQYF

cdr3_length: 13
j_call: TRBJ1-2
v_call: TRBV29-1
cdr3_aa: CSAPGQQNYGYTF

cdr3_length: 13
j_call: TRBJ1-5
v_call: TRBV3-1/TRBV3-2
cdr3_aa: CASSLYTGQPQHF

cdr3_length: 14
j_call: TRBJ1-2
v_call: TRBV18
cdr3_aa: CASSPPHRIYGYTF

cdr3_length: 16
j_call: TRBJ1-6
v_call: TRBV11-2
cdr3_aa: CASSFRTGGDYSPLHF

cdr3_length: 16
j_call: TRBJ1-2
v_call: TRBV10-3
cdr3_aa: CAISDPQGRTNYGYTF

cdr3_length: 12
j_call: TRBJ1-1
v_call: TRBV24-1
cdr3_aa: CATSDTGLGAFF

cdr3_length: 14
j_call: TRBJ2-7
v_call: TRBV7-2
cdr3_aa: CASSLDGGSYEQYF

cdr3_length: 14
j_call: TRBJ1-6
v_call: TRBV18
cdr3_aa: CASSGDSYNSPLHF

cdr3_length: 15
j_call: TRBJ2-2
v_call: TRBV9
cdr3_aa: CASSVAQGGTGELFF

cdr3_length: 17
j_call: TRBJ1-3
v_call: TRBV7-9
cdr3_aa: CASSAMGQSSSGNTIYF

cdr3_length: 14
j_call: TRBJ1-5
v_call: TRBV6-2/TRBV6-3
cdr3_aa: CASSYGGLIQPQHF

cdr3_length: 15
j_call: TRBJ2-1
v_call: TRBV2
cdr3_aa: CASRGLAGRYNEQFF

cdr3_length: 15
j_call: TRBJ2-2
v_call: TRBV10-1
cdr3_aa: CASSVVRGSTGELFF

cdr3_length: 16
j_call: TRBJ2-7
v_call: TRBV20-1
cdr3_aa: CSASRTSGSITREQYF

cdr3_length: 15
j_call: TRBJ1-5
v_call: TRBV21-1
cdr3_aa: CASTRDRIINQPQHF

cdr3_length: 16
j_call: TRBJ2-5
v_call: TRBV7-9
cdr3_aa: CASSLIRLAGGETQYF

cdr3_length: 18
j_call: TRBJ1-6
v_call: TRBV6-6
cdr3_aa: CASSQIAGQGVRNSPLHF

cdr3_length: 16
j_call: TRBJ2-1
v_call: TRBV9
cdr3_aa: CASSVGTSGPTVEQFF

cdr3_length: 16
j_call: TRBJ1-1
v_call: TRBV7-9
cdr3_aa: CASSFLTGGDNTEAFF

cdr3_length: 18
j_call: TRBJ2-6
v_call: TRBV6-2/TRBV6-3
cdr3_aa: CASSYLGLGSSGANVLTF

cdr3_length: 13
j_call: TRBJ2-1
v_call: TRBV29-1
cdr3_aa: CSVDRQGYNEQFF

cdr3_length: 15
j_call: TRBJ1-2
v_call: TRBV30
cdr3_aa: CAWSVPDRSNYGYTF

cdr3_length: 15
j_call: TRBJ1-1
v_call: TRBV24-1
cdr3_aa: CATSGTGTGNTEAFF

cdr3_length: 16
j_call: TRBJ2-5
v_call: TRBV2
cdr3_aa: CASSDTGVQSQETQYF

cdr3_length: 18
j_call: TRBJ1-4
v_call: TRBV6-2/TRBV6-3
cdr3_aa: CASSDRDFSSEFWVKLFF

cdr3_length: 14
j_call: TRBJ2-5
v_call: TRBV7-2
cdr3_aa: CASMEGLIGETQYF

cdr3_length: 14
j_call: TRBJ1-4
v_call: TRBV6-5
cdr3_aa: CASSYNRRNEKLFF

cdr3_length: 12
j_call: TRBJ1-6
v_call: TRBV5-6
cdr3_aa: CASSLDLSPLHF

cdr3_length: 16
j_call: TRBJ2-1
v_call: TRBV6-6
cdr3_aa: CASSPHQLAGVDEQFF

cdr3_length: 14
j_call: TRBJ2-7
v_call: TRBV9
cdr3_aa: CASSVGGGRNEQYF

cdr3_length: 17
j_call: TRBJ2-5
v_call: TRBV13
cdr3_aa: CASSLKRSSGSGETQYF

cdr3_length: 14
j_call: TRBJ1-3
v_call: TRBV19
cdr3_aa: CAGTLRTIEDTIYF

cdr3_length: 17
j_call: TRBJ1-1
v_call: TRBV18
cdr3_aa: CASSDRNGQGLNTEAFF

cdr3_length: 13
j_call: TRBJ2-5
v_call: TRBV3-1/TRBV3-2
cdr3_aa: CASRGGNGETQYF

cdr3_length: 13
j_call: TRBJ2-1
v_call: TRBV5-1
cdr3_aa: CASRAGMGNEQFF

cdr3_length: 17
j_call: TRBJ2-2
v_call: TRBV27
cdr3_aa: CASSSLLQGQNTGELFF

cdr3_length: 15
j_call: TRBJ2-3
v_call: TRBV20-1
cdr3_aa: CSASRDSDYTDTQYF

cdr3_length: 14
j_call: TRBJ2-5
v_call: TRBV7-2
cdr3_aa: CASSLEMGGETQYF

cdr3_length: 14
j_call: TRBJ1-6
v_call: TRBV28
cdr3_aa: CASPEGGINSPLHF

cdr3_length: 18
j_call: TRBJ2-6
v_call: TRBV13
cdr3_aa: CASSLSSDRPSGANVLTF

cdr3_length: 15
j_call: TRBJ2-1
v_call: TRBV9
cdr3_aa: CASSLGQGSYNEQFF